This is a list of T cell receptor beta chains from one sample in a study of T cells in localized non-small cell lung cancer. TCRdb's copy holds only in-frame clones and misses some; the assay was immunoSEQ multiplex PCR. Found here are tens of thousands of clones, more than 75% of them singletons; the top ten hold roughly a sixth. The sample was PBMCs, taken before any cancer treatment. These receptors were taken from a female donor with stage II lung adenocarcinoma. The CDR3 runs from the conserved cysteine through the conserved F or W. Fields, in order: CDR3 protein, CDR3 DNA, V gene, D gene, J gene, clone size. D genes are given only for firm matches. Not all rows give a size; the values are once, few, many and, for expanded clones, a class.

CDR3: CASSQVAGGLNEQYF
DNA: TGTGCCAGCAGCCAAGTAGCGGGGGGGCTGAACGAGCAGTACTTC
V: TRBV4-2
D: TRBD2
J: TRBJ2-7
size: .

CDR3: CASSVSGGAPNEQFF
DNA: TGTGCCAGCAGCGTTAGCGGGGGGGCGCCTAATGAGCAGTTCTTC
V: TRBV7-2
D: TRBD2
J: TRBJ2-1
size: .

CDR3: CASTTTANTEAFF
DNA: TGTGCCAGTACCACAACAGCGAACACTGAAGCTTTCTTT
V: TRBV19
D: .
J: TRBJ1-1
size: .

CDR3: CASSPGQGVTEAFF
DNA: TGCGCCAGCAGCCCGGGACAGGGTGTCACTGAAGCTTTCTTT
V: TRBV4-1
D: TRBD1
J: TRBJ1-1
size: .

CDR3: CAISGQGGGQPQHF
DNA: TGTGCCATCAGTGGTCAGGGGGGTGGTCAGCCCCAGCATTTT
V: TRBV10-3
D: TRBD1
J: TRBJ1-5
size: .

CDR3: CASSLDEEGANYGYTF
DNA: TGTGCCAGCAGCTTGGATGAGGAAGGAGCTAACTATGGCTACACCTTC
V: TRBV5-6
D: .
J: TRBJ1-2
size: .

CDR3: CASSEGGRNEQYF
DNA: TGTGCCAGCAGTGAAGGGGGGCGGAACGAGCAGTACTTC
V: TRBV25-1
D: .
J: TRBJ2-7
size: .

CDR3: CASSLGDPNQPQHF
DNA: TGTGCCAGCAGCTTAGGGGACCCCAATCAGCCCCAGCATTTT
V: TRBV7-6
D: .
J: TRBJ1-5
size: .

CDR3: CASSEGFGGYQETQYF
DNA: TGTGCCAGCAGTGAGGGTTTTGGGGGGTACCAAGAGACCCAGTACTTC
V: TRBV2
D: .
J: TRBJ2-5
size: .

CDR3: CASSFASSNQPQHF
DNA: TGTGCCAGCAGCTTCGCGTCCAGTAATCAGCCCCAGCATTTT
V: TRBV5-5
D: .
J: TRBJ1-5
size: .

CDR3: CASSEAFAANYGYTF
DNA: TGTGCCAGCAGTGAAGCGTTCGCAGCTAACTATGGCTACACCTTC
V: TRBV6-1
D: .
J: TRBJ1-2
size: .

CDR3: CASSQEGTYGPYEQYF
DNA: TGCGCCAGCAGCCAAGAAGGGACATACGGCCCCTACGAGCAGTACTTC
V: TRBV4-1
D: .
J: TRBJ2-7
size: .

CDR3: CASSLKQGEETQYF
DNA: TGTGCCAGCAGTTTAAAACAGGGCGAGGAGACCCAGTACTTC
V: TRBV27
D: .
J: TRBJ2-5
size: .

CDR3: CAWRVPSGGADNEQFF
DNA: TGTGCCTGGAGGGTCCCCAGCGGGGGGGCCGACAATGAGCAGTTCTTC
V: TRBV30
D: TRBD2
J: TRBJ2-1
size: .

CDR3: CSLGESDTQYF
DNA: TGCAGCCTCGGAGAAAGTGATACGCAGTATTTT
V: TRBV29-1
D: .
J: TRBJ2-3
size: .

CDR3: CASSLEAGEGQPQHF
DNA: TGTGCCAGCAGCTTGGAGGCAGGGGAGGGACAGCCCCAGCATTTT
V: TRBV5-5
D: .
J: TRBJ1-5
size: .

CDR3: CASSPTLLSDTGELFF
DNA: TGTGCCAGCAGCCCTACCCTCCTTTCCGACACCGGGGAGCTGTTTTTT
V: TRBV7-2
D: .
J: TRBJ2-2
size: few

CDR3: CASSPLGGRVGGYTF
DNA: TGTGCCAGCAGTCCCCTAGGCGGACGGGTAGGTGGCTACACCTTC
V: TRBV27
D: .
J: TRBJ1-2
size: .

CDR3: CSVGGGEGYGYTF
DNA: TGCAGCGTGGGCGGGGGAGAAGGGTATGGCTACACCTTC
V: TRBV29-1
D: .
J: TRBJ1-2
size: .

CDR3: CASSLRLGAAQETQYF
DNA: TGTGCCAGCAGCTTACGCCTTGGGGCAGCCCAAGAGACCCAGTACTTC
V: TRBV11-2
D: .
J: TRBJ2-5
size: .

CDR3: CASSLGQPDEKLFF
DNA: TGTGCCAGCAGCTTGGGTCAACCCGATGAAAAACTGTTTTTT
V: TRBV5-6
D: .
J: TRBJ1-4
size: .

CDR3: CASSPPSGQMSEQYF
DNA: TGTGCCAGCAGTCCGCCGTCGGGACAAATGAGCGAGCAGTACTTC
V: TRBV28
D: .
J: TRBJ2-7
size: .

CDR3: CAISEMGDTQYF
DNA: TGTGCCATCAGTGAGATGGGGGATACGCAGTATTTT
V: TRBV10-3
D: .
J: TRBJ2-3
size: once

CDR3: CASSEATPVGTNSPLHF
DNA: TGTGCCAGCAGTGAAGCGACCCCCGTGGGGACAAATTCACCCCTCCACTTT
V: TRBV2
D: .
J: TRBJ1-6
size: .

CDR3: CASSLEGQYNEQFF
DNA: TGCGCCAGCAGCTTGGAGGGACAGTACAATGAGCAGTTCTTC
V: TRBV5-1
D: TRBD1
J: TRBJ2-1
size: .

CDR3: CASSPWTGAGAFF
DNA: TGTGCCAGCAGTCCTTGGACAGGGGCGGGTGCTTTCTTT
V: TRBV6-1
D: TRBD1
J: TRBJ1-1
size: .

CDR3: CASSLVGQGRTEAFF
DNA: TGTGCCAGCAGCCTAGTGGGACAGGGAAGGACTGAAGCTTTCTTT
V: TRBV4-2
D: TRBD1
J: TRBJ1-1
size: .

CDR3: CASSTDKGELTEAFF
DNA: TGTGCCAGCAGCACCGACAAGGGAGAGTTGACTGAAGCTTTCTTT
V: TRBV7-3
D: .
J: TRBJ1-1
size: .

CDR3: CASSLGTGRSGKLFF
DNA: TGTGCCAGCAGCTTAGGTACAGGGCGGAGTGGAAAACTGTTTTTT
V: TRBV13
D: .
J: TRBJ1-4
size: .

CDR3: CASSDERLGGQPQHF
DNA: TGTGCCAGCAGTGACGAGCGGCTGGGTGGTCAGCCCCAGCATTTT
V: TRBV6-1
D: .
J: TRBJ1-5
size: once

CDR3: CASSPSLAGGTDTQYF
DNA: TGTGCCAGCAGCCCTAGCTTAGCGGGGGGCACAGATACGCAGTATTTT
V: TRBV5-6
D: TRBD2
J: TRBJ2-3
size: .

CDR3: CASSLATGHRETQYF
DNA: TGCGCCAGCAGCTTGGCGACAGGGCACCGGGAGACCCAGTACTTC
V: TRBV5-1
D: TRBD1
J: TRBJ2-5
size: once

CDR3: CASSIGTLNTEAFF
DNA: TGCGCCAGCAGCATCGGGACACTGAACACTGAAGCTTTCTTT
V: TRBV5-1
D: .
J: TRBJ1-1
size: .

CDR3: CASSPLTGRNNEQFF
DNA: TGTGCCAGCAGCCCCCTGACGGGGAGGAACAATGAGCAGTTCTTC
V: TRBV9
D: .
J: TRBJ2-1
size: .

CDR3: CATSRDMGVGNEQFF
DNA: TGTGCCACCAGCAGAGATATGGGGGTCGGCAATGAGCAGTTCTTC
V: TRBV15
D: .
J: TRBJ2-1
size: .

CDR3: CASSSGGLRTDTQYF
DNA: TGTGCCAGCAGCTCCGGGGGACTCCGCACAGATACGCAGTATTTT
V: TRBV9
D: .
J: TRBJ2-3
size: .

CDR3: CASSYLGNTEAFF
DNA: TGTGCCAGCAGTTACTTGGGGAACACTGAAGCTTTCTTT
V: TRBV6-6
D: .
J: TRBJ1-1
size: .

CDR3: CASSIATGGTGELFF
DNA: TGTGCCAGTAGTATTGCGACAGGGGGAACCGGGGAGCTGTTTTTT
V: TRBV19
D: TRBD1
J: TRBJ2-2
size: .

CDR3: CASRPGTQMNYGYTF
DNA: TGTGCCAGCAGGCCCGGGACCCAGATGAACTATGGCTACACCTTC
V: TRBV5-4
D: .
J: TRBJ1-2
size: .

CDR3: CASSLGQGRTLHF
DNA: TGTGCCAGCAGCCTAGGACAGGGAAGGACTCTACACTTC
V: TRBV5-4
D: TRBD1
J: TRBJ1-2
size: .

CDR3: CASSPSLDRTTEAFF
DNA: TGCGCCAGCAGCCCGAGCTTGGACAGGACTACTGAAGCTTTCTTT
V: TRBV5-1
D: TRBD1
J: TRBJ1-1
size: .

CDR3: CASSSGQVDNEKLFF
DNA: TGCGCCAGCAGCTCCGGACAGGTGGATAATGAAAAACTGTTTTTT
V: TRBV4-1
D: TRBD1
J: TRBJ1-4
size: .

CDR3: CASSRKGQGFINEQFF
DNA: TGCGCCAGCAGCCGAAAGGGACAGGGGTTCATAAATGAGCAGTTCTTC
V: TRBV4-1
D: TRBD1
J: TRBJ2-1
size: once

CDR3: CASSDGTGDHNEQFF
DNA: TGTGCCAGCAGTGACGGGACAGGGGACCACAATGAGCAGTTCTTC
V: TRBV6-4
D: TRBD1
J: TRBJ2-1
size: .

CDR3: CASSYGAMAGETQYF
DNA: TGTGCCAGCAGTTACGGCGCAATGGCCGGAGAGACCCAGTACTTC
V: TRBV6-6
D: .
J: TRBJ2-5
size: .

CDR3: CASSLLQGMNNYGYTF
DNA: TGCGCCAGCAGCTTGCTACAGGGGATGAATAACTATGGCTACACCTTC
V: TRBV5-1
D: TRBD1
J: TRBJ1-2
size: .

CDR3: CASSGRQTYEQYF
DNA: TGTGCCAGCAGTGGTAGACAGACCTACGAGCAGTACTTC
V: TRBV6-1
D: .
J: TRBJ2-7
size: .

CDR3: CASSIVGGEFTEAFF
DNA: TGTGCCAGTAGTATAGTCGGGGGCGAGTTCACTGAAGCTTTCTTT
V: TRBV19
D: .
J: TRBJ1-1
size: .

CDR3: CASSQPGTSGGPTDTQYF
DNA: TGTGCCAGCAGCCAACCCGGGACTAGCGGGGGCCCCACAGATACGCAGTATTTT
V: TRBV14
D: TRBD2
J: TRBJ2-3
size: .

CDR3: CASSQDRASGTDTQYF
DNA: TGCGCCAGCAGCCAAGATCGGGCTAGCGGCACAGATACGCAGTATTTT
V: TRBV4-1
D: .
J: TRBJ2-3
size: .

CDR3: CASRTPDSSNSPLHF
DNA: TGTGCCAGCCGTACCCCGGACAGCTCAAATTCACCCCTCCACTTT
V: TRBV27
D: .
J: TRBJ1-6
size: few

CDR3: CASSLESRGNTIYF
DNA: TGTGCCAGCAGCTTGGAGTCCAGGGGGAACACCATATATTTT
V: TRBV5-6
D: TRBD1
J: TRBJ1-3
size: .

CDR3: CASSRGLAGGSTSYEQYF
DNA: TGCGCCAGCAGCCGAGGACTAGCGGGGGGTTCGACCTCCTACGAGCAGTACTTC
V: TRBV5-1
D: TRBD2
J: TRBJ2-7
size: .

CDR3: CASSTQGVPNEKLFF
DNA: TGCGCCAGCAGCACACAGGGTGTGCCTAATGAAAAACTGTTTTTT
V: TRBV5-1
D: .
J: TRBJ1-4
size: .